The 5 T cell receptor beta chains below were found in one sample sequenced in a study of cytomegalovirus exposure and HLA in healthy donors. Both 60 Vbeta primers and 13 Jbeta primers went into the PCR. TCRdb's table, derived via immunoSEQ multiplex PCR, lists solely in-frame clones and lacks some. The sample consists of some 190,000 clones, around 85% of them appearing once. What was sequenced was PBMCs. These receptors all stem from a man aged 18 to 29 in good health and CMV-seronegative.

The rearrangement links TRBV7-8 to TRBJ2-1, with 7 bases that match TRBD2. The V segment lost 5 bases and the J segment 2 bases; nucleotides outside the gene matches: 6. Germline V gives CDR1 SGHVS, CDR2 FQNEAQ. The CDR3 sequence is 15 residues long. CDR3 protein: CASSLGGDPYNEQFF. For the CDR3, the DNA is TGTGCCAGCAGCCTGGGGGGGGACCCCTACAATGAGCAGTTCTTC.

This clone was counted between two and nine times. The chain couples TRBV9 to TRBJ2-2; 7 bases are shared with TRBD1. This CDR3 is 16 amino acids long. V trimming: 4 bases; J trimming: 0 bases; junction bases outside the gene matches: 6. Germline V gene data show CDR1 as SGDLS and CDR2 as YYNGEE. Here the CDR3 DNA reads TGTGCCAGCAGCACGCAAGGGGGCGCGAACACCGGGGAGCTGTTTTTT. Amino acid sequence: CASSTQGGANTGELFF.

This clone occurred once. V and J are TRBV7-2 and TRBJ1-1; TRBD1 is a possible D gene (6 bases). The CDR3 has 15 residues. The germline V gene has CDR1 SGHTA and CDR2 FQGNSA. The V and J ends lost 0 bases and 4 bases respectively, with 12 bases between them. The CDR3 DNA is TGTGCCAGCAGCTTAGCCACGAGGGGGACCACTGAAGCTTTCTTT. It translates to CASSLATRGTTEAFF.

The chain joins TRBV7-9 to TRBJ1-5; D not certain. V lost 6 bases and J lost 1, with 10 bases in between. Germline CDR1 reads SEHNR; CDR2 reads FQNEAQ (reference sequence). This CDR3 region has 14 residues. The CDR3 coding sequence is TGTGCCAGCAGTGGAGATAGGAGCAATCAGCCCCAGCATTTT. This translates into CASSGDRSNQPQHF.

This chain connects TRBV28 to TRBJ1-5; D gene unclear. The V and J ends lost 3 bases and 0 bases respectively, with 9 bases between them. This CDR3 comprises 15 residues. Germline V gene data show CDR1 as MDHEN and CDR2 as SYDVKM. The CDR3 is CASSLLDYSNQPQHF. CDR3 sequence (DNA): TGTGCCAGCAGTTTGTTAGATTATAGCAATCAGCCCCAGCATTTT.